This T cell receptor beta chain came from a study of shared T cell receptors in the human thymus. This clone appeared once. Germline assignment: CDR1 SNHLY and CDR2 FYNNEI. This CDR3 spans 16 amino acids. V lost 6 bases, J lost 6 bases, and 8 bases stayed unmatched. Method: immunoSEQ multiplex PCR; TCRdb's copy keeps in-frame clones and lacks some. In the table there are 500,000 to 850,000 clones, more than 75% of which are singletons. These same records also appear under a second study, on human thymus T cells.

This sequence joins TRBV2 and TRBJ2-1, with TRBD2 identical over 13 bases. The sequence was obtained from a boy in the first two years of life with a congenital heart defect. Sequenced: thymocytes. Written as DNA, the CDR3 is TGTGCCAGCAGGGAACTAGCGGGGGGGTCGGGCAATGAGCAGTTCTTC. This translates into CASRELAGGSGNEQFF. Full variable domain (rest looked up from reference TRBV2 and TRBJ2-1): EPEVTQTPSHQVTQMGQEVILRCVPISNHLYFYWYRQILGQKVEFLVSFYNNEISEKSEIFDDQFSVERPDGSNFTLKIRSTKLEDSAMYFCASRELAGGSGNEQFFGPGTRLTVL.